The 20 T cell receptor beta chains given below trace back to one sample, sequenced in a study of cytomegalovirus exposure and HLA in healthy donors. 13 Jbeta primers and 60 Vbeta primers were used for the PCR. The repertoire was sequenced with immunoSEQ multiplex PCR; TCRdb's copy has only in-frame clones and lacks some. The profile covers roughly 190,000 clones, with about 9.4% appearing a single time and over 1% taken by the ten largest. Material: PBMCs. The receptor source for this set is a woman in her 30s in good health and CMV-seropositive.

This clone has just a few counts. The genes are TRBV19 and TRBJ2-7, with D perhaps matching TRBD2 (6 bases). Between the trimmed V and J ends, which lost 6 bases and 2 bases, there was a span of 14 bases. The germline V gene encodes CDR1 LNHDA and CDR2 SQIVND (reference sequence). This CDR3 comprises 14 residues. CDR3 sequence reads: CASRAAGPTYEQYF. CDR3 in DNA: TGTGCCAGTAGGGCTGCGGGACCTACCTACGAGCAGTACTTC.

V is TRBV6-1 and J is TRBJ2-7; possibly TRBD2 for D (6 bases). CDR1 is MNHNS and CDR2 is SASEGT in the germline V gene. This CDR3 comprises 14 residues. V gave up 6 bases and J gave up 0 bases, with 12 bases separating them. CDR3 residues: CASSAGGTSYEQYF. In DNA form, the CDR3 reads TGTGCCAGCAGCGCCGGGGGTACCTCCTACGAGCAGTACTTC.

This rearrangement joins TRBV5-1 to TRBJ2-3; TRBD2 matches at 10 bases. J gave up 4 bases and V 0 bases, and 8 bases lay outside the gene matches. Germline V gene data show CDR1 as SGHRS and CDR2 as YFSETQ. CDR3 length: 17 amino acids. CDR3 in amino acids: CASSLEAGGPSADTQYF. Here the CDR3 DNA reads TGCGCCAGCAGCTTGGAAGCGGGAGGGCCGTCGGCAGATACGCAGTATTTT.

CDR3 nucleotide sequence: TGCGCCAGCAGCTTGGGACAGGAGGCTGAAGCTTTCTTT. Translating it yields CASSLGQEAEAFF. This chain uses TRBV5-1 with TRBJ1-1; D perhaps matches TRBD1 (6 bases). V lost 0 bases, J lost 6 bases, and 9 bases lay in between. The CDR3 extends over 13 amino acids. In germline, CDR1 is SGHRS, CDR2 YFSETQ.

This clone was observed a few times. The chain employs TRBV5-1 and TRBJ2-1; 11 positions agree with TRBD2. V was clipped by 3 bases and J by 2 bases; unmatched bases: 4. Germline CDR1 and CDR2: SGHRS and YFSETQ. The CDR3 has 16 amino acids. The CDR3 coding sequence is TGCGCCAGCAGCTCGGGACTAGCGGTGGCCTACAATGAGCAGTTCTTC. This codes for CASSSGLAVAYNEQFF.

In this sample, this clone turned up a few times. The CDR3 DNA sequence: TGTGCCAGCAGTGAAGGGTCCGGACAGGGCCGTGGGTACAATGAGCAGTTCTTC. This encodes CASSEGSGQGRGYNEQFF. This chain uses TRBV2 with TRBJ2-1; the match to TRBD1 covers 8 bases. Trimming took 1 base from V and 4 from J; bases not matched to a gene: 12. Per germline, CDR1 SNHLY and CDR2 FYNNEI. CDR3 length equals 18 residues.

This clone has a handful of counts. V usage is TRBV7-2 and J usage is TRBJ2-3, with D perhaps TRBD1 (6 bases). The CDR3 runs 14 residues. In germline, CDR1 is SGHTA, CDR2 FQGNSA. V lost 5 bases to trimming and J lost 4 bases, with 13 bases between them. The CDR3 loop is CASSIDRQADTQYF. The CDR3 DNA reads as TGTGCCAGCAGCATAGACCGACAGGCAGATACGCAGTATTTT.

This chain's CDR3 is CAWSVGIAGHLYEQYF. The CDR3 region has the DNA TGTGCCTGGAGTGTTGGCATAGCGGGACACCTCTACGAGCAGTACTTC. The V and J genes are TRBV30 and TRBJ2-5; 8 bases fit TRBD2. The DNA end is more similar to TRBJ2-7, so the J call may be wrong. Per germline, CDR1 GTSNPN and CDR2 SVGIG (reference sequence). The CDR3 is 16 residues long.

This chain connects TRBV9 to TRBJ1-1, with 7 nucleotides matching TRBD1. V lost 3 bases to trimming and J lost 6 bases; unmatched junction nucleotides: 14. The CDR3 sequence is 16 residues long. Germline lookup yields CDR1 SGDLS and CDR2 YYNGEE. Here the CDR3 DNA reads TGTGCCAGCAGCGAGCCCAGACAGGGAACCCACCCTGAAGCTTTCTTT. This sequence encodes CASSEPRQGTHPEAFF.

This rearrangement joins TRBV9 to TRBJ1-5; 12 nucleotides line up with TRBD1. This CDR3 comprises 14 residues. From germline, CDR1 is SGDLS and CDR2 YYNGEE. Unmatched junction bases numbered 1, after V lost 3 bases and J lost 6 bases. CDR3 amino acids: CASSGGQGAQPQHF. The CDR3 DNA reads TGTGCCAGCAGCGGGGGACAGGGGGCTCAGCCCCAGCATTTT.

The rearrangement uses TRBV2 and TRBJ1-6; D not certain. CDR3 length equals 14 residues. Germline lookup yields CDR1 SNHLY and CDR2 FYNNEI. The ends were cut back, 7 bases at V and 4 bases at J, with 11 bases in the middle. In DNA form, the CDR3 reads TGTGCCAGCACTATTTTACAGTATAATTCACCCCTCCACTTT. This translates into CASTILQYNSPLHF.

The chain has TRBV9 and TRBJ2-7; no clear D. This CDR3 spans 12 amino acids. Germline CDR1 SGDLS, CDR2 YYNGEE. V dropped 0 bases and J dropped 4 bases, with 5 bases sitting between them. The CDR3 is CASSVDGYEQYF. The CDR3 DNA is TGTGCCAGCAGCGTAGACGGGTACGAGCAGTACTTC.

This rearrangement joins TRBV6-5 to TRBJ1-6, with D possibly matching TRBD1 (6 bases). The CDR3 totals 15 residues. The germline V gene encodes CDR1 MNHEY and CDR2 SVGAGI. V shed 0 bases and J shed 7 bases, with 10 bases lying between them. Here the CDR3 DNA reads TGTGCCAGCAGTTACTCGAGCAGGGGAAATTCACCCCTCCACTTT. Residues: CASSYSSRGNSPLHF.

This clone was seen at least ten times. A read error may produce the germline difference seen at one junction end. In nucleotides, the CDR3 is TGTGCCAGCAGTTTAGGTGGGGCAGACTATGGCTACACCTTC. Translated, it gives CASSLGGADYGYTF. The chain uses TRBV7-9 and TRBJ1-2; D may be TRBD1 (5 bases). The CDR3 covers 14 residues. Germline loops: CDR1 SEHNR, CDR2 FQNEAQ (reference sequence).

Comment on this clone: One end of the junction does not line up with germline, which may come from a read error. The chain recombines TRBV13 with TRBJ2-1; D may be TRBD1 (10 bases). The CDR3 totals 22 residues. The V gene's germline CDR1 is PRHDT and CDR2 FYEKMQ (reference sequence). The CDR3 loop reads CASSHGTGDPPSGKSSYSEQFF. The CDR3 region has the DNA TGTGCCAGCAGCCACGGGACAGGGGATCCCCCTAGCGGGAAGAGCTCCTACAGTGAGCAGTTCTTC.

This chain joins TRBV7-9 and TRBJ2-3; possibly TRBD2 for D (6 bases). Germline CDR1 and CDR2: SEHNR and FQNEAQ (reference sequence). V was pared by 5 bases and J by 11 bases, with 17 bases between. This CDR3 has 13 residues. The CDR3 bases are TGTGCCAGCAGCGCGGAGGGACGGGGTAAGCAGTATTTT. It is translated as CASSAEGRGKQYF.

This clone was seen more than once but under ten times. The chain couples TRBV13 to TRBJ2-1, with a possible D match to TRBD2 (5 bases). V was shortened by 5 bases and J by 2 bases, with 13 bases between the two germline ends. The CDR3 sequence is 15 residues long. CDR1 is PRHDT, CDR2 FYEKMQ, per germline (reference sequence). The CDR3 DNA reads as TGTGCCAGCAGCACAAAAAGAGGGACCTACAATGAGCAGTTCTTC. Translating gives CASSTKRGTYNEQFF.

This clone was seen a few times. V usage is TRBV7-9 and J usage is TRBJ2-3; 9 nucleotides match TRBD2. V was clipped by 3 bases and J by 1 base; unmatched bases: 5. Per the germline V gene, CDR1 is SEHNR and CDR2 is FQNEAQ (reference sequence). The CDR3 runs 16 residues. This CDR3 reads CASSFPTSGGTDTQYF. The CDR3 bases are TGTGCCAGCAGCTTTCCGACTAGCGGAGGCACAGATACGCAGTATTTT.

This clone was found a few times. This sequence joins TRBV30 and TRBJ1-5; D remains unclear. The V and J ends lost 5 bases and 4 bases respectively, with 15 bases between them. The CDR3 extends over 14 amino acids. Germline V gene lookup returns CDR1 GTSNPN and CDR2 SVGIG (reference sequence). This CDR3 is CAWSSAGTNQPQHF. The CDR3 region has the DNA TGTGCCTGGTCGTCGGCAGGCACAAATCAGCCCCAGCATTTT.

This clone was seen only a few times. The V gene is TRBV5-1, the J gene TRBJ2-2; 14 bases match TRBD2. V was clipped by 1 base and J by 7 bases; unmatched bases: 9. Looked up from germline, CDR1 is SGHRS and CDR2 is YFSETQ. This CDR3 is built from 18 residues. CDR3 nucleotide sequence: TGCGCCAGCAGCTTGATCCCGGGACTAGCGGGAGTTGTCGGGGAGCTGTTTTTT. This translates into CASSLIPGLAGVVGELFF.